This T cell receptor (beta chain) was sequenced for a study of Graves' ophthalmopathy and Graves' hyperthyroidism. Those donors who had ophthalmopathy presented with moderate-to-severe activity, a CAS of ≥3, a NOSPECS of ≥4 and a duration under 3 months. Other autoimmune disease, uncontrolled infection, pregnancy and lactation led to exclusion. The PBMCs were taken from less than 11 ml of fresh peripheral blood. The authors amplified TCR beta CDR3 regions from RNA transcripts. HTBI primers were employed in first-round RT-PCR, then a second-round multiplex PCR followed. In TCRdb, the multiplex PCR reads were re-called with MiXCR into one record per CDR3 protein. The table records 150,000 to 200,000 distinct CDR3 sequences, around two fifths of them present only once. The CDR3 runs to 15 residues. Germline V gives CDR1 MNHEY, CDR2 SVGAGI. The V gene lost 4 bases and the J gene lost 0 bases, with 13 bases spanning the gap.

The source material was peripheral blood. This sequence originates from a woman between 40 and 55 years old with Graves' ophthalmopathy. The chain carries TRBV6-5 and TRBJ2-7; D is perhaps TRBD2 (5 bases). CDR3 DNA sequence: TGTGCCAGCAGTTGCTCGAGGGCGCCCTCCTACGAGCAGTACTTC. Amino acid sequence: CASSCSRAPSYEQYF.